Presented here are 29 T cell receptor beta chains from one specimen sequenced in a study of identical twins listed by TCRdb under 2016. Libraries were constructed by 5' RACE. The sequencing machine was an Illumina HiSeq 2000. The public reads were quality trimmed at Q25 with fastp and then assembled into clones with MiXCR by TCRdb, keeping productive beta chains. Each entry is one CDR3 protein sequence, shown with its most common DNA and genes. A total of 500,000 to 600,000 distinct CDR3 sequences appear in this sample, roughly 21% of them only once. Together, the top ten hold 0.91% of the sample. These data also formed part of another study, on T cells expressing NK-cell markers.

The sequencing sample was made of CD4+ T cells sorted from blood. The receptors here all came from a woman between 18 and 30 years old in good health.

The V and J genes are TRBV20-1 and TRBJ2-3, with D possibly being TRBD1 or TRBD2 (5 bases each). The ends were cut back, 2 bases at V and 1 base at J, with 16 bases in the middle. Looked up from germline, CDR1 is DFQATT and CDR2 is SNEGSKA (reference sequence). The CDR3 extends over 16 amino acids. CDR3 region: CSARIIPRGRTDTQYF. The CDR3 nucleotides are TGCAGTGCTAGAATTATTCCCCGGGGCCGCACAGATACGCAGTATTTT.

V usage is TRBV18 and J usage is TRBJ1-5, with TRBD1 as a possible D gene (5 bases). V dropped 2 bases and J dropped 4 bases, with 6 bases sitting between them. This CDR3 has 13 residues. Germline values: CDR1 KGHSH, CDR2 LQKENI. The CDR3 nucleotides read TGTGCCAGCTCACCAGAGGGGAATCAGCCCCAGCATTTT. Protein: CASSPEGNQPQHF.

V usage is TRBV11-2 and J usage is TRBJ2-7; 7 nucleotides align to TRBD1. Germline V CDR1 and CDR2: SGHAT, FQNNGV. The CDR3 extends over 19 amino acids. Germline trimming cut 4 bases from V and 1 base from J; bases unmatched to any gene: 19. CDR3 DNA: TGTGCCAGCAGCTCATTCCGGGACAGCCTAAGACAAGGGTCCTACGAGCAGTACTTC. Translation gives CASSSFRDSLRQGSYEQYF.

This clonotype was detected only once. The chain is built from TRBV11-2 and TRBJ2-1; the D gene is possibly TRBD2 (6 bases). Trimming took 1 base from V and 5 from J, leaving 12 bases between them. The CDR3 spans 15 residues. Germline CDR1 reads SGHAT; CDR2 reads FQNNGV. The CDR3 here is CASSLAGVNHNEQFF. The CDR3 bases are TGTGCCAGCAGCTTAGCGGGAGTCAACCACAATGAGCAGTTCTTC.

This clonotype was detected a few times. This chain connects TRBV6-1 to TRBJ1-2, with D maybe TRBD1 (5 bases). The V end was cut by 5 bases, the J end by 8 bases, with 15 bases between. The CDR3 consists of 13 residues. Looked up from germline, CDR1 is MNHNS and CDR2 is SASEGT. The CDR3 sequence is CASSPRAVQGYTF. The CDR3 DNA is TGTGCCAGCAGTCCCAGGGCGGTCCAGGGCTACACCTTC.

This clonotype was seen more than once but under ten times. This chain joins TRBV30 and TRBJ1-1; no reliable D call. The V gene's germline CDR1 is GTSNPN and CDR2 SVGIG (reference sequence). Trimming pared 0 bases from V and 11 bases from J, leaving 10 bases between. The CDR3 has 11 residues. CDR3 sequence: CAWSVGRPAFF. In DNA form, the CDR3 reads TGTGCCTGGAGTGTAGGCCGCCCGGCTTTCTTT.

A few counts support this clonotype. The J gene is TRBJ2-7, the V gene TRBV20-1; D ambiguous. CDR1 is DFQATT, CDR2 SNEGSKA, per germline (reference sequence). This CDR3 is 12 amino acids long. Trimming stripped 3 bases from V and 5 bases from J, with 11 bases between. The CDR3 loop reads CSASGPGDEQYF. CDR3 sequence (DNA): TGCAGTGCTAGTGGCCCGGGTGACGAGCAGTACTTC.

The chain is built from TRBV11-2 and TRBJ2-5; 8 positions match TRBD2. The germline gives CDR1 SGHAT, CDR2 FQNNGV. The CDR3 spans 13 residues. J lost 6 bases, V lost 1 base, and 1 base had no gene match. The CDR3 DNA reads as TGTGCCAGCAGCTTAGCTAGCGGGCAGACCCAGTACTTC. Amino acid sequence: CASSLASGQTQYF. Full variable domain (rest looked up from reference TRBV11-2 and TRBJ2-5): EAGVAQSPRYKIIEKRQSVAFWCNPISGHATLYWYQQILGQGPKLLIQFQNNGVVDDSQLPKDRFSAERLKGVDSTLKIQPAKLEDSAVYLCASSLASGQTQYFGPGTRLLVL.

The chain carries TRBV2 and TRBJ2-3; D call uncertain. V shed 4 bases and J shed 4 bases, with 12 bases lying between them. In germline, CDR1 is SNHLY, CDR2 FYNNEI. The CDR3 contains 14 residues. The CDR3 spells CASSATARPDTQYF. CDR3 DNA: TGTGCCAGCAGTGCCACAGCGCGGCCAGATACGCAGTATTTT. Using reference TRBV2 and TRBJ2-3 for the parts outside the CDR3, the full variable domain is EPEVTQTPSHQVTQMGQEVILRCVPISNHLYFYWYRQILGQKVEFLVSFYNNEISEKSEIFDDQFSVERPDGSNFTLKIRSTKLEDSAMYFCASSATARPDTQYFGPGTRLTVL.

The chain has TRBV20-1 and TRBJ2-5, with a possible D match to TRBD1 (6 bases). The germline V and J ends were trimmed by 8 bases and 5 bases, with 12 bases remaining between them. Germline lookup yields CDR1 DFQATT and CDR2 SNEGSKA (reference sequence). This CDR3 has 11 residues. CDR3 loop: CSTHRVETQYF. The CDR3 nucleotides are TGCAGTACCCACAGGGTCGAGACCCAGTACTTC.

This clonotype occurred many times. This chain joins TRBV5-1 and TRBJ1-4; 9 nucleotides align to TRBD1. After removal of 4 bases from V and 8 bases from J, the junction contained 6 bases not matched to a gene. From germline, CDR1 is SGHRS and CDR2 YFSETQ. The CDR3 is 14 residues long. CDR3 amino acids: CASSTGQGNEKLFF. The CDR3 DNA sequence: TGCGCCAGCAGCACTGGACAGGGGAACGAAAAACTGTTTTTT.

This clonotype was seen more than once but under ten times. The rearrangement uses TRBV20-1 and TRBJ2-7, with D unclear. The CDR3 consists of 13 residues. V lost 1 base and J lost 2, with 9 bases in between. Germline CDR1 reads DFQATT; CDR2 reads SNEGSKA (reference sequence). This CDR3 reads CSARGRYAYEQYF. The CDR3 DNA reads TGCAGTGCTAGAGGCAGGTATGCCTACGAGCAGTACTTC.

The sample holds a few counts of this clonotype. The V call is TRBV4-3, the J call TRBJ1-5, with D uncertain. The V and J ends lost 1 base and 4 bases respectively, with 14 bases between them. Germline-derived CDR1 and CDR2 are LGHNA and YSLEER. CDR3 length: 16 residues. The DNA of the CDR3 is TGCGCCAGCAGCCAAGGAACCCCCGTAGGGAATCAGCCCCAGCATTTT. Encoded protein: CASSQGTPVGNQPQHF.

This chain connects TRBV4-1 to TRBJ2-7; no clear D gene. The CDR3 contains 13 residues. Germline V gives CDR1 MGHRA, CDR2 YSYEKL. V shed 4 bases and J shed 1 base, with 8 bases lying between them. The CDR3 loop reads CASSPRMSYEQYF. The CDR3 region has the DNA TGCGCCAGCAGCCCGCGGATGTCCTACGAGCAGTACTTC.

The chain joins TRBV12-3 or TRBV12-4 to TRBJ2-3; D remains unclear. This CDR3 spans 14 amino acids. Trimming pared 0 bases from V and 8 bases from J, leaving 12 bases between. CDR3 nucleotides: TGTGCCAGCAGTTTAGCGGTGTCATCTGGTACGCAGTATTTT. It is translated as CASSLAVSSGTQYF.

This clonotype was observed a handful of times. This chain connects TRBV9 to TRBJ1-2; weak D call: TRBD1 (5 bases). Germline lookup yields CDR1 SGDLS and CDR2 YYNGEE. CDR3 length equals 16 residues. The ends were cut back, 4 bases at V and 4 bases at J, with 20 bases in the middle. This CDR3 is CASSSRFRDGIYGYTF. The CDR3 DNA follows: TGTGCCAGCAGCAGCCGATTCCGGGACGGGATCTATGGCTACACCTTC.

This clonotype was seen only a few times. The genes are TRBV12-3 or TRBV12-4 and TRBJ1-4; TRBD1 matches 9 bases. There are 15 residues in the CDR3. V gave up 6 bases and J gave up 7 bases; unmatched junction bases: 9. The CDR3 DNA reads TGTGCCAGCAGCAAAGGACAGGGGAGGGGTGAAAAACTGTTTTTT. Its translation is CASSKGQGRGEKLFF.

The rearrangement uses TRBV6-2 or TRBV6-3 and TRBJ2-1, with 8 bases fitting TRBD2. Germline CDR1 MNHEY, CDR2 SVGEGT. The CDR3 length is 16 residues. The J segment lost 3 bases and the V segment lost 9 bases, leaving 13 bases of the junction unmatched. The CDR3 bases are TGTGCCAGTACACCTCCTAGGACTAGCTACTACAATGAGCAGTTCTTC. Protein sequence: CASTPPRTSYYNEQFF.

This clonotype has only a few counts. This chain connects TRBV6-1 to TRBJ1-6; possible D gene TRBD1, 6 bases. The CDR3 is made up of 15 amino acids. V was cut by 5 bases and J by 10 bases, with 18 bases left in between. Germline CDR1 and CDR2: MNHNS and SASEGT. The CDR3 here is CASSPRDTLGSPLHF. As DNA, the CDR3 is TGTGCCAGCAGTCCCCGGGACACCCTCGGGTCACCCCTCCACTTT.

V is TRBV9 and J is TRBJ2-6; D not resolved. The V gene lost 3 bases and the J gene lost 1 base, with 11 bases spanning the gap. CDR1 is SGDLS and CDR2 is YYNGEE in the germline V gene. The length of the CDR3 is 16 residues. CDR3 in amino acids: CASSARRGSGANVLTF. The CDR3 DNA reads TGTGCCAGCAGCGCCCGGCGTGGGTCTGGGGCCAACGTCCTGACTTTC.

The gene calls are TRBV4-3 and TRBJ2-1; D not resolved. The length of the CDR3 is 14 residues. Germline lookup yields CDR1 LGHNA and CDR2 YSLEER. The V end lost 1 base, the J end lost 9 bases, and 13 bases lay between the germline ends. CDR3 protein: CASSQGVGLGEQFF. In DNA, the CDR3 is TGCGCCAGCAGCCAAGGGGTGGGATTAGGTGAGCAGTTCTTC.

This clonotype was counted once. The V and J genes are TRBV20-1 and TRBJ2-1; no firm D call. Germline V lookup: CDR1 DFQATT, CDR2 SNEGSKA (reference sequence). This CDR3 comprises 13 residues. V lost 5 bases to trimming and J lost 10 bases, with 18 bases between them. CDR3 in DNA: TGCAGTGCTGGTTCTAATAGAGTTGTCGAGCAGTTCTTC. Translated: CSAGSNRVVEQFF.

This clonotype turned up a few times. The chain uses TRBV7-9 and TRBJ1-1; D uncertain. V lost 1 base and J lost 11, with 14 bases in between. Germline CDR1 is SEHNR and CDR2 is FQNEAQ (reference sequence). CDR3 length: 13 amino acids. CDR3 sequence reads: CASSLDSGDAAFF. The DNA of the CDR3 is TGTGCCAGCAGCTTAGATTCCGGGGATGCGGCTTTCTTT.

With respect to this clonotype: A much larger clonotype is one base distant, so this may be a read error. V usage is TRBV5-1 and J usage is TRBJ2-7; 8 nucleotides align to TRBD1. Germline lookup yields CDR1 SGHRS and CDR2 YFSETQ. The CDR3 is 13 amino acids. CDR3 nucleotide sequence: TGCGCCAGCTGCTTAACAGGGGGCTACGAGCAGTACTTC. Translation: CASCLTGGYEQYF.

This chain connects TRBV20-1 to TRBJ1-6; D uncertain. The V gene's germline CDR1 is DFQATT and CDR2 SNEGSKA (reference sequence). V lost 4 bases and J 7 bases, leaving 8 bases between the germline ends. There are 12 residues in the CDR3. The CDR3 DNA is TGCAGTGCTACCCACACAAATTCACCCCTCCACTTT. The encoded protein is CSATHTNSPLHF.

This clonotype was counted a few times. Here the CDR3 reads CSARDSGKDEQFF. CDR3 DNA: TGCAGTGCTAGGGATAGCGGGAAGGATGAGCAGTTCTTC. The V and J genes are TRBV20-1 and TRBJ2-1; TRBD2 aligns across 8 bases. Germline loops: CDR1 DFQATT, CDR2 SNEGSKA (reference sequence). The length of the CDR3 is 13 residues. The V and J ends lost 3 bases and 8 bases, in that order; junction bases with no gene match: 6.

The chain couples TRBV5-1 to TRBJ2-2, with TRBD2 matching 9 bases. The germline V gene encodes CDR1 SGHRS and CDR2 YFSETQ. V gave up 6 bases and J gave up 0 bases; unmatched junction bases: 3. The length of the CDR3 is 15 residues. CDR3 sequence: CASNPSGTNTGELFF. The DNA for the CDR3 is TGCGCCAGCAACCCTAGCGGGACGAACACCGGGGAGCTGTTTTTT.

This clonotype was seen a handful of times. This chain links TRBV12-5 with TRBJ1-5, with D tentatively TRBD1 (5 bases). Trimming removed 3 bases at V and 5 bases at J, with 8 bases between. CDR1 and CDR2 from the germline V gene are LGHNT and FRNRAP. The CDR3 runs 13 residues. The CDR3 loop reads CASGFRVDQPQHF. CDR3 sequence (DNA): TGTGCTAGTGGTTTCAGGGTGGATCAGCCCCAGCATTTT.

This clonotype has more than one count but fewer than ten. The J gene is TRBJ2-7, the V gene TRBV20-1, with 10 positions matching TRBD2. The trim removed 6 bases at V and 2 bases at J, leaving 7 bases unmatched. Per the germline V gene, CDR1 is DFQATT and CDR2 is SNEGSKA (reference sequence). This CDR3 is 14 amino acids long. CDR3 in DNA: TGCAGTGCACATAGCGGGGGGTCAACCTACGAGCAGTACTTC. It is translated as CSAHSGGSTYEQYF.